One and the same sample provided the 32 T cell receptor beta chains below, sequenced in a study of blood T cell repertoires in COVID-19. Profiled with immunoSEQ multiplex PCR; TCRdb holds only in-frame clones, not every one. The sample yields approximately 150,000 clones, 70% to 90% seen once. The sequencing input was peripheral blood. Receptor source: an elderly woman with COVID-19, enrolled during active disease.

This clone was observed once. This chain uses TRBV19 with TRBJ2-5; no reliable D call. Germline V gives CDR1 LNHDA, CDR2 SQIVND (reference sequence). The CDR3 totals 13 residues. V shed 5 bases and J shed 0 bases, with 7 bases lying between them. The CDR3 DNA reads TGTGCCAGTAGTCCCCCTTACCAAGAGACCCAGTACTTC. It specifies CASSPPYQETQYF.

This chain uses TRBV27 with TRBJ2-7, with D uncertain. This CDR3 has 15 amino acids. V was trimmed by 3 bases and J by 3 bases, leaving 15 bases between them. The V gene's germline CDR1 is MNHEY and CDR2 SMNVEV (reference sequence). The CDR3 DNA reads TGTGCCAGCAGTTTGGAATACGAGGAAGTCTACGAGCAGTACTTC. This codes for CASSLEYEEVYEQYF.

This chain connects TRBV11-2 to TRBJ1-4, with D maybe TRBD1 (6 bases). The V gene lost 5 bases and the J gene lost 8 bases, with 12 bases spanning the gap. The germline V gene encodes CDR1 SGHAT and CDR2 FQNNGV. This CDR3 has 13 residues. This CDR3 reads CASSRGHEEKLFF. CDR3 DNA: TGTGCCAGCAGCAGGGGACACGAAGAAAAACTGTTTTTT.

The J gene is TRBJ1-6, the V gene TRBV7-6; unclear D gene. Germline assignment: CDR1 SGHVS and CDR2 FNYEAQ. V lost 1 base, J lost 1 base, and 5 bases lay in between. This CDR3 is built from 15 residues. CDR3 region: CASSLDGSYNSPLHF. DNA of the CDR3: TGTGCCAGCAGCTTAGACGGTTCCTATAATTCACCCCTCCACTTT.

This chain uses TRBV5-4 with TRBJ2-7; 8 bases are shared with TRBD2. CDR3 size: 16 residues. The germline V gene has CDR1 SGHNT and CDR2 YYREEE (reference sequence). The ends lost 0 bases at V and 2 bases at J; junction bases unmatched: 7. The CDR3 reads CASSLGGVAGPYEQYF. The CDR3 DNA follows: TGTGCCAGCAGCTTGGGTGGGGTAGCGGGGCCCTACGAGCAGTACTTC.

J is TRBJ2-1 and V is TRBV10-3, with TRBD2 matching 11 bases. CDR1 is ENHRY, CDR2 SYGVKD, per germline. Trimming cost V 4 bases and J 7 bases; bases outside gene matches: 9. This CDR3 contains 16 residues. This CDR3 reads CAISGSGGALRNEQFF. CDR3 nucleotides: TGTGCCATCAGTGGTAGCGGGGGGGCCCTTAGGAATGAGCAGTTCTTC.

The chain recombines TRBV7-6 with TRBJ1-3, with D unclear. The CDR3 has 17 amino acids. CDR1 is SGHVS, CDR2 FNYEAQ, per germline. Trimming shortened V by 5 bases and J by 0 bases, and 17 bases separated the two germline ends. The CDR3 sequence is CASSPTINALSGNTIYF. DNA of the CDR3: TGTGCCAGCAGCCCCACAATCAACGCCCTCTCTGGAAACACCATATATTTT.

The chain is built from TRBV21-1 and TRBJ2-5; the table's D call, TRBD1, was not checked against the DNA. TRBV21-1 is deemed a pseudogene. The CDR3 is made up of 15 amino acids. In DNA form, the CDR3 reads TGTGCCAGCAGCCGAGGGGACAGGAGCAAGAGACCCCAGTACTTC. Translated: CASSRGDRSKRPQYF.

CDR3 residues: CATSDSRGSPSTDTQYF. The CDR3 DNA reads TGTGCCACCAGTGATTCGAGGGGGTCCCCTAGCACAGATACGCAGTATTTT. V and J are TRBV24-1 and TRBJ2-3; a possible D gene is TRBD1 (6 bases). The germline gives CDR1 KGHDR, CDR2 SFDVKD. V dropped 2 bases and J dropped 0 bases, with 14 bases sitting between them. The CDR3 runs to 17 residues.

The rearrangement uses TRBV5-1 and TRBJ2-1; D perhaps matches TRBD2 (6 bases). Germline CDR1 reads SGHRS; CDR2 reads YFSETQ. CDR3 length: 15 residues. Deletions cut 3 bases from V and 3 bases from J, with 13 bases between. The CDR3 bases are TGCGCCAGCAGCTCCCGGGACTTATACTACAATGAGCAGTTCTTC. It specifies CASSSRDLYYNEQFF.

The chain uses TRBV12-3 or TRBV12-4 and TRBJ1-2, with no clear D. V shed 6 bases and J shed 5 bases, with 10 bases lying between them. There are 12 residues in the CDR3. For the CDR3, the DNA is TGTGCCAGCAGCGGGGATTTTTATGGCTACACCTTC. Translated, it gives CASSGDFYGYTF.

In this sample, this clone turned up once. The chain has TRBV6-2 or TRBV6-3 and TRBJ2-3; TRBD2 matches at 9 bases. Trimming cost V 0 bases and J 1 base; bases outside gene matches: 5. Germline CDR1 and CDR2: MNHEY and SVGEGT. The CDR3 consists of 17 residues. DNA for the CDR3: TGTGCCAGCAGTTACTCCGGGCTAGCGGGGCGCACAGATACGCAGTATTTT. It is translated as CASSYSGLAGRTDTQYF.

V is TRBV7-3 and J is TRBJ2-1; TRBD2 matches 9 bases. The V and J ends lost 2 bases and 7 bases, in that order; junction bases with no gene match: 12. Germline CDR1 is SGHTA and CDR2 is FQGTGA. This CDR3 contains 17 residues. The CDR3 loop reads CASSLSVRGGARNEQFF. Here the CDR3 DNA reads TGTGCCAGCAGCTTATCAGTTCGCGGGGGGGCCAGGAATGAGCAGTTCTTC.

This chain links TRBV25-1 with TRBJ1-4; the D gene is possibly TRBD1 (5 bases). The CDR3 covers 13 residues. V lost 6 bases to trimming and J lost 7 bases, with 12 bases between them. Per germline, CDR1 MGHDK and CDR2 SYGVNS. The DNA of the CDR3 is TGTGCCAGCAGAGCCGGGGGTTCTGAAAAACTGTTTTTT. This encodes CASRAGGSEKLFF.

V and J are TRBV12-5 and TRBJ2-7; a possible D gene is TRBD1 (6 bases). Trimming took 6 bases from V and 2 from J, leaving 14 bases between them. The CDR3 runs 14 residues. Germline-derived CDR1 and CDR2 are LGHNT and FRNRAP. Written as DNA, the CDR3 is TGTGCTAGTGGCTGCCCGGGACAACCCTACGAGCAGTACTTC. Translation gives CASGCPGQPYEQYF.

V gene TRBV5-1 combines with J gene TRBJ2-5, with 10 bases matching TRBD2. The CDR3 extends over 15 amino acids. Germline CDR1 SGHRS, CDR2 YFSETQ. V shed 0 bases and J 3 bases; nucleotides not matched to a gene: 2. CDR3 residues: CASSLVLAGEETQYF. DNA for the CDR3: TGCGCCAGCAGCTTGGTTCTAGCGGGAGAAGAGACCCAGTACTTC.

CDR3 loop: CASSSLAGGEETQYF. The CDR3 DNA sequence: TGTGCCAGCAGCTCACTAGCGGGGGGAGAAGAGACCCAGTACTTC. The chain is built from TRBV7-9 and TRBJ2-5; TRBD2 matches 12 bases. CDR3 size: 15 residues. Germline-derived CDR1 and CDR2 are SEHNR and FQNEAQ (reference sequence). The V gene end was trimmed by 4 bases and the J gene end by 3 bases; junction bases not matched to a gene: 3.

The gene calls are TRBV6-1 and TRBJ1-5; possibly TRBD1 for D (5 bases). Per germline, CDR1 MNHNS and CDR2 SASEGT. The V end lost 4 bases, the J end lost 0 bases, and 16 bases lay between the germline ends. This CDR3 is 17 amino acids long. The CDR3 here is CASSGRIGTDSNQPQHF. As DNA, the CDR3 is TGTGCCAGCAGTGGAAGAATTGGGACTGATAGCAATCAGCCCCAGCATTTT.

V and J are TRBV7-2 and TRBJ2-3; no clear D gene. The germline V gene encodes CDR1 SGHTA and CDR2 FQGNSA. The ends were cut back, 1 base at V and 3 bases at J, with 20 bases in the middle. This CDR3 contains 18 residues. CDR3 region: CASSLGLVEHKWTDTQYF. DNA of the CDR3: TGTGCCAGCAGCTTAGGTCTAGTCGAGCACAAATGGACAGATACGCAGTATTTT. Variable domain in full (rest from reference TRBV7-2 and TRBJ2-3): GAGVSQSPSNKVTEKGKDVELRCDPISGHTALYWYRQSLGQGLEFLIYFQGNSAPDKSGLPSDRFSAERTGGSVSTLTIQRTQQEDSAVYLCASSLGLVEHKWTDTQYFGPGTRLTVL.

This clone was seen only a few times. This sequence joins TRBV6-2 or TRBV6-3 and TRBJ2-1, with TRBD2 identical over 8 bases. V was pared by 4 bases and J by 8 bases, with 16 bases of the junction left unmatched. The CDR3 loop spans 17 amino acids. Germline CDR1 and CDR2: MNHEY and SVGEGT. CDR3 sequence reads: CASSSLPGLGSIYEQFF. CDR3 DNA: TGTGCCAGCAGTTCCCTTCCGGGACTAGGATCTATTTATGAGCAGTTCTTC.

This chain connects TRBV2 to TRBJ2-7; TRBD2 aligns across 9 bases. With 7 bases clipped from V and 4 bases from J, the junction kept 8 bases outside the gene matches. This CDR3 comprises 14 residues. Germline CDR1 is SNHLY and CDR2 is FYNNEI. The CDR3 loop reads CASNRRLADYEQYF. The CDR3 DNA reads TGTGCCAGCAATCGGAGACTAGCGGATTACGAGCAGTACTTC.

This clone has only one observation. The chain couples TRBV21-1 to TRBJ1-5; TRBD1, the table's D call, was not compared with the DNA. TRBV21-1 is a known pseudogene. The CDR3 runs to 17 residues. CDR3 in DNA: TGTGCCAGCAGCAAAGCGATGGGACAGGGGATCTATCAGCCCCAGCATTTT. This sequence encodes CASSKAMGQGIYQPQHF.

The gene calls are TRBV6-5 and TRBJ2-2; D is possibly TRBD1 (5 bases). V was pared by 5 bases and J by 5 bases, with 9 bases between. The CDR3 runs to 13 residues. Per germline, CDR1 MNHEY and CDR2 SVGAGI. The CDR3 DNA is TGTGCCAGCAGTACCCAGGGTACCGGGGAGCTGTTTTTT. Translated: CASSTQGTGELFF.

The rearrangement joins TRBV20-1 to TRBJ1-2; D is ambiguous. The germline V gene encodes CDR1 DFQATT and CDR2 SNEGSKA (reference sequence). The CDR3 contains 14 residues. V lost 3 bases to trimming and J lost 1 base, with 12 bases between them. CDR3 nucleotides: TGCAGTGCTAGTCTGGCAGGCAGTAACTATGGCTACACCTTC. This translates into CSASLAGSNYGYTF.

V gene TRBV7-9 combines with J gene TRBJ2-1, with D tentatively TRBD2 (6 bases). The CDR3 runs to 14 residues. Germline-derived CDR1 and CDR2 are SEHNR and FQNEAQ (reference sequence). V lost 5 bases to trimming and J lost 6 bases, with 14 bases between them. The CDR3 spells CASSAQGLSNEQFF. The CDR3 nucleotides read TGTGCCAGCAGCGCCCAGGGACTTTCCAATGAGCAGTTCTTC.

The V and J genes are TRBV14 and TRBJ2-7; D unresolved. The CDR3 loop spans 16 amino acids. Germline V gene sequence: CDR1 SGHDN, CDR2 FVKESK. V lost 4 bases, J lost 1 base, and 17 bases lay in between. For the CDR3, the DNA is TGTGCCAGCAGCCCGCGGCCACCTGGTGGGTCCTACGAGCAGTACTTC. Translated, it gives CASSPRPPGGSYEQYF. Combining the CDR3 with reference TRBV14 and TRBJ2-7 gives the whole variable domain EAGVTQFPSHSVIEKGQTVTLRCDPISGHDNLYWYRRVMGKEIKFLLHFVKESKQDESGMPNNRFLAERTGGTYSTLKVQPAELEDSGVYFCASSPRPPGGSYEQYFGPGTRLTVT.

This clone has just a few counts. The chain joins TRBV7-2 to TRBJ2-1, with D hard to call. Trimming took 5 bases from V and 0 from J, leaving 14 bases between them. Germline V gene data show CDR1 as SGHTA and CDR2 as FQGNSA. The CDR3 is 16 residues long. The CDR3 loop reads CASSRRVFSSYNEQFF. The CDR3 coding sequence is TGTGCCAGCAGCCGTCGGGTCTTCAGCTCCTACAATGAGCAGTTCTTC. The full variable domain, completed using reference TRBV7-2 and TRBJ2-1, is GAGVSQSPSNKVTEKGKDVELRCDPISGHTALYWYRQSLGQGLEFLIYFQGNSAPDKSGLPSDRFSAERTGGSVSTLTIQRTQQEDSAVYLCASSRRVFSSYNEQFFGPGTRLTVL.

This chain joins TRBV7-6 and TRBJ2-3; 11 nucleotides match TRBD2. Germline CDR1 is SGHVS and CDR2 is FNYEAQ. CDR3 length: 17 amino acids. The J segment lost 3 bases and the V segment lost 6 bases, leaving 11 bases of the junction unmatched. CDR3 sequence (DNA): TGTGCCAGCAGATCTCTAGCGGGAGGTTGGGCGACAGATACGCAGTATTTT. This codes for CASRSLAGGWATDTQYF.

The rearrangement links TRBV12-3 or TRBV12-4 to TRBJ1-5, with D hard to call. This CDR3 has 12 amino acids. Trimming pared 7 bases from V and 3 bases from J, leaving 7 bases between. The CDR3 DNA sequence: TGTGCCAGCACGCAGAACAATCAGCCCCAGCATTTT. Protein: CASTQNNQPQHF.

The chain carries TRBV9 and TRBJ1-4; 7 nucleotides line up with TRBD1. The V segment lost 3 bases and the J segment 0 bases; nucleotides outside the gene matches: 5. The germline V gene encodes CDR1 SGDLS and CDR2 YYNGEE. CDR3 length: 16 residues. The CDR3 nucleotides are TGTGCCAGCAGCGCGAGGGACAGCCCAACTAATGAAAAACTGTTTTTT. Translated: CASSARDSPTNEKLFF. Using reference TRBV9 and TRBJ1-4 for the parts outside the CDR3, the full variable domain is DSGVTQTPKHLITATGQRVTLRCSPRSGDLSVYWYQQSLDQGLQFLIQYYNGEERAKGNILERFSAQQFPDLHSELNLSSLELGDSALYFCASSARDSPTNEKLFFGSGTQLSVL.

The chain couples TRBV18 to TRBJ1-2; 7 bases agree with TRBD1. J was trimmed by 7 bases and V by 5 bases; bases with no gene match: 4. The CDR3 runs to 12 residues. Germline values: CDR1 KGHSH, CDR2 LQKENI. CDR3 sequence: CASSSDRVGYTF. DNA of the CDR3: TGTGCCAGCTCATCCGACAGGGTTGGCTACACCTTC.

This sequence joins TRBV18 and TRBJ2-7, with TRBD2 matching 7 bases. Germline V gene data show CDR1 as KGHSH and CDR2 as LQKENI. The V segment lost 8 bases and the J segment 2 bases; nucleotides outside the gene matches: 15. The CDR3 length is 16 residues. The CDR3 region has the DNA TGTGCCAGCAAGCCGACCATTTCTAGCGGAGCCTACGAGCAGTACTTC. Protein: CASKPTISSGAYEQYF.